This T cell receptor beta chain was obtained from a study of neurological immune-mediated disorders. The CDR3 is made up of 14 amino acids. The germline CDR1 and CDR2 sequences are MNHNY and SVGAGI (reference sequence). The trim removed 7 bases at V and 2 bases at J, leaving 8 bases unmatched. Time point denoted: longitudinal time-point 1 (baseline). 2 million PBMCs stored at -80 C were the source of the unsorted libraries. TCRdb re-derived calls from the 5' RACE reads in MiXCR, one entry per CDR3 protein. The sample has some 68,000 distinct CDR3 sequences; about an eighth are singletons. Whole-study findings and limits: Multiple sclerosis was found to have the least TCR clonal expansion, below healthy controls, and HTLV-1-associated myelopathy the most. No CDR3 amino acid sequences were shared by expanded clones across subjects, suggesting private repertoires in all groups.

In its sample, this clonotype was seen many times. The antigen is not known. The specimen sequenced was PBMCs. This clonotype was obtained from a female donor with HTLV-1-associated myelopathy (HAM/TSP). This chain connects TRBV6-6 to TRBJ2-7; 7 nucleotides match TRBD1. CDR3 nucleotides: TGTGCCAGCATATCCGGGACAGTGGCCTACGAGCAGTACTTC. As protein: CASISGTVAYEQYF.